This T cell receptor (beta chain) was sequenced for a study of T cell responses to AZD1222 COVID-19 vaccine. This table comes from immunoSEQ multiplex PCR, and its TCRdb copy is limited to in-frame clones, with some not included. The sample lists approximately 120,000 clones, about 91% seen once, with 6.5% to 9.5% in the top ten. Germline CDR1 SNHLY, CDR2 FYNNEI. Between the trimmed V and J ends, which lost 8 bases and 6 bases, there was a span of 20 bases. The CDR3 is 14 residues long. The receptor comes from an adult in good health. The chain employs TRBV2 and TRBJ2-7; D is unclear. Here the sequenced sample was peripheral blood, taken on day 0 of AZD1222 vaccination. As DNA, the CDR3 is TGTGCCAGCGTCGTGGACGGGCCGCGGACCGAGCAGTACTTC. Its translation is CASVVDGPRTEQYF.